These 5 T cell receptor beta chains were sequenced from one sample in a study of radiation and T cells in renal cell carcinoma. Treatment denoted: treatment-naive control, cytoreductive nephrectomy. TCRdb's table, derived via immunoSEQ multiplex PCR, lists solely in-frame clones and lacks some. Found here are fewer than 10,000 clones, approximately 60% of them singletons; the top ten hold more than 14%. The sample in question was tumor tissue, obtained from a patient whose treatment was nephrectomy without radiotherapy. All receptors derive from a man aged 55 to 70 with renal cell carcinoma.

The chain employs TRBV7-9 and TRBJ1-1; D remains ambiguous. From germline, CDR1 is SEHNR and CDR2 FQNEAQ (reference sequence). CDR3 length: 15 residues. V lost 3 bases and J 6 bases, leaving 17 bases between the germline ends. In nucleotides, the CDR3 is TGTGCCAGCAGCTTGGTCACTTCACAACTCCCTGAAGCTTTCTTT. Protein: CASSLVTSQLPEAFF.

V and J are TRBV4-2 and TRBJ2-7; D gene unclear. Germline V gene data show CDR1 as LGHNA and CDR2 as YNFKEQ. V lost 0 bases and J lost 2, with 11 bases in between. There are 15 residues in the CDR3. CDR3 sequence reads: CASSQDQGNTYEQYF. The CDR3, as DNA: TGTGCCAGCAGCCAAGATCAAGGGAACACCTACGAGCAGTACTTC.

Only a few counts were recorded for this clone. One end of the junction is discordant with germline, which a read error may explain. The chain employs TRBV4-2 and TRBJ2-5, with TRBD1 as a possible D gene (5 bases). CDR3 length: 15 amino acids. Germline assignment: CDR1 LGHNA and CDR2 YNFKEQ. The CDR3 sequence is CASSEEVSGRETQYF. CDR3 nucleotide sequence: TGTGCCAGCAGCGAAGAGGTGTCAGGGCGAGAGACCCAGTACTTC.

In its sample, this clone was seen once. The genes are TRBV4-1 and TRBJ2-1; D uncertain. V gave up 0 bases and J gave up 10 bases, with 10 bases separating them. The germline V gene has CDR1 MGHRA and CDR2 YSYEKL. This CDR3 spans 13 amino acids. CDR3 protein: CASSQDTPSEQFF. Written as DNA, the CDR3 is TGCGCCAGCAGCCAAGATACCCCGAGCGAGCAGTTCTTC.

The CDR3 DNA reads as TGTGCCAGCAGCCGCCCCGACCTACTAGGGGATCAGCCCCAGCATTTT. It specifies CASSRPDLLGDQPQHF. This chain uses TRBV7-9 with TRBJ1-5; possibly TRBD1 for D (5 bases). Germline lookup yields CDR1 SEHNR and CDR2 FQNEAQ (reference sequence). V lost 5 bases to trimming and J lost 5 bases, with 19 bases between them. The CDR3 has 16 amino acids.